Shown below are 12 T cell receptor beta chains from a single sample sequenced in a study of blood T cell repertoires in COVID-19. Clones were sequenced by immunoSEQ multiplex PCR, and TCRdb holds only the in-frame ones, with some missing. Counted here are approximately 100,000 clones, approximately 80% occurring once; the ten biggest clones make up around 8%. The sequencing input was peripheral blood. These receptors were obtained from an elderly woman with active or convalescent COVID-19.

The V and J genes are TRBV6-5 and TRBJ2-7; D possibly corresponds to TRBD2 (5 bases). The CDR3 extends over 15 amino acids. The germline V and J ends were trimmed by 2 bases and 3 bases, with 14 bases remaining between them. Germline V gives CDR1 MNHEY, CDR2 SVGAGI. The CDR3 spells CASSYDYSQSYEQYF. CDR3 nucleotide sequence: TGTGCCAGCAGTTACGACTATTCTCAAAGCTACGAGCAGTACTTC.

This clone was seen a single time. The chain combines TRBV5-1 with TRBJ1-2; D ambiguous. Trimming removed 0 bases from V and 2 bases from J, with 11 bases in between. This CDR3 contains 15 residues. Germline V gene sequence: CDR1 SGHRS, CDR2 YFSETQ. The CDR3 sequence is CASSLVLGPNYGYTF. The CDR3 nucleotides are TGCGCCAGCAGCTTGGTTCTGGGCCCGAACTATGGCTACACCTTC.

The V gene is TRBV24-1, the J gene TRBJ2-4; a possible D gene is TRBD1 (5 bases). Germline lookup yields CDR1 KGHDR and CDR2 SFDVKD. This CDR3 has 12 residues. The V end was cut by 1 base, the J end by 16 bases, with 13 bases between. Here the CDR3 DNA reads TGTGCCACCAGTGATTTTGGGGCAAGGTCCTACTTC. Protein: CATSDFGARSYF.

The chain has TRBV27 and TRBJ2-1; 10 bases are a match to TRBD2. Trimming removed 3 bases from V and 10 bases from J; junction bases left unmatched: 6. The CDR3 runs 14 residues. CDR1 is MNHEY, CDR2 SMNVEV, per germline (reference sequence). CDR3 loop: CASSFSSGSYEQFF. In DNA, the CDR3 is TGTGCCAGCAGTTTCTCTAGCGGGAGCTACGAGCAGTTCTTC.

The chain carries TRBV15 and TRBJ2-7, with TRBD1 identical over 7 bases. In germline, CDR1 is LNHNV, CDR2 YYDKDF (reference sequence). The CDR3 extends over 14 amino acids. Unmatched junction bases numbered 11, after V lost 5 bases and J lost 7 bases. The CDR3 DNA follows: TGTGCCACCAGCCTTGATAGGGGGCTGGGGGAGCAGTACTTC. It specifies CATSLDRGLGEQYF.

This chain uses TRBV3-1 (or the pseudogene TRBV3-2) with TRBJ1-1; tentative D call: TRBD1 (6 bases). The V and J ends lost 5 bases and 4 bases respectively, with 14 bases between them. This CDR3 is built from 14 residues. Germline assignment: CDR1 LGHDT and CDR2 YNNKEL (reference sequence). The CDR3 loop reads CASSYLQGSTEAFF. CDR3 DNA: TGTGCCAGCAGCTATCTGCAGGGGAGCACTGAAGCTTTCTTT.

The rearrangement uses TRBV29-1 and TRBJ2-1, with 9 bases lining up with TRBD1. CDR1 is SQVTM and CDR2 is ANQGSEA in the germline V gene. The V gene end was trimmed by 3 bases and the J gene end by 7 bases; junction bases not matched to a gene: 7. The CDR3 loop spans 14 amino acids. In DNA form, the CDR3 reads TGCAGCGTTGATGACAGGGGGGGTTTAAATGAGCAGTTCTTC. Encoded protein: CSVDDRGGLNEQFF.

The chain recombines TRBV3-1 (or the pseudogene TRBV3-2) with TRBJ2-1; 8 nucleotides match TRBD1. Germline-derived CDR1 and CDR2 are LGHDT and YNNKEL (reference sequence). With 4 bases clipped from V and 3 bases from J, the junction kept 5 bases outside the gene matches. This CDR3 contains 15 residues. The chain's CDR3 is CASSPGGTYYNEQFF. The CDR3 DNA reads TGTGCCAGCAGCCCAGGGGGCACTTACTACAATGAGCAGTTCTTC.

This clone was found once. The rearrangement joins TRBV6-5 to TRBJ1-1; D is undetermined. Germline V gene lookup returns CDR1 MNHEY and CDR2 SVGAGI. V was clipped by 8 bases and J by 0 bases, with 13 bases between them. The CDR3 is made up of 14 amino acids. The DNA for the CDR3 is TGTGCCAGCGGTATGGCAGCGATGAACACTGAAGCTTTCTTT. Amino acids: CASGMAAMNTEAFF.

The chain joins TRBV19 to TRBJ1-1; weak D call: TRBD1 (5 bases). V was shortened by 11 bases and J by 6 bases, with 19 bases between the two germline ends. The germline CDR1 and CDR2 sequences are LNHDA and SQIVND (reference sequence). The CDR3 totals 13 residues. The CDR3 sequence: CAQPITDKSEAFF. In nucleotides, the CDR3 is TGTGCCCAGCCCATAACGGACAAATCTGAAGCTTTCTTT.

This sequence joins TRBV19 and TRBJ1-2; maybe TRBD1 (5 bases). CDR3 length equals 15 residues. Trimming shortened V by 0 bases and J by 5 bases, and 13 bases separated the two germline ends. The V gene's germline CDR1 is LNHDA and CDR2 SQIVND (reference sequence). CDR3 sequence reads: CASSIEKGVRYGYTF. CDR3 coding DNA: TGTGCCAGTAGTATAGAGAAAGGGGTTCGGTATGGCTACACCTTC.

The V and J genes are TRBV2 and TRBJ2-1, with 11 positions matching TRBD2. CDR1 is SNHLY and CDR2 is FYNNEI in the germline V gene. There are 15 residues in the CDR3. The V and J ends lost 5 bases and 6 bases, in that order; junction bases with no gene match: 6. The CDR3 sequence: CASSLSGRGGNEQFF. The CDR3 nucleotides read TGTGCCAGCAGTCTTAGCGGGAGGGGGGGCAATGAGCAGTTCTTC.